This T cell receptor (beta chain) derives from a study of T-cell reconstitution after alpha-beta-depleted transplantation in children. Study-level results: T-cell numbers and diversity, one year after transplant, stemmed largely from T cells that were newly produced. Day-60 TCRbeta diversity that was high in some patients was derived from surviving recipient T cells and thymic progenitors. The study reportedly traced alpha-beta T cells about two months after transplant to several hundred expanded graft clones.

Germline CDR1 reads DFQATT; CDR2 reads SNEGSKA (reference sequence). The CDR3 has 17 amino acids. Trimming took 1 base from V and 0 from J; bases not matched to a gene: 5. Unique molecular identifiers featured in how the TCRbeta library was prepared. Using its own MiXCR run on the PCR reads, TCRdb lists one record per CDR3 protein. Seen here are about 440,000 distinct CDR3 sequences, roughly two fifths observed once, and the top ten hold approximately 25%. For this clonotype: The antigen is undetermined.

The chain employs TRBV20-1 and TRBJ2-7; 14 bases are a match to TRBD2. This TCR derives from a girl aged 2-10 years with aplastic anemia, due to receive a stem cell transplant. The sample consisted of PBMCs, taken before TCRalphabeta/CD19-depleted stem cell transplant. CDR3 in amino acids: CSARGTSGRRSSYEQYF. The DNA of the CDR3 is TGCAGTGCTAGAGGGACTAGCGGGAGGCGTAGCTCCTACGAGCAGTACTTC.